Below, 28 T cell receptor beta chains from the same sample are listed, as sequenced in a study of shared clonotypes between healthy human individuals. Generated by immunoSEQ multiplex PCR, the TCRdb table keeps only in-frame clones and is missing some. The table lists fewer than 500,000 clones, over 75% of them singletons. The sample was PBMCs. These receptors were taken from a woman between 35 and 50 years old in good health. Some clones in this sample may be carry-over from other donors' samples.

This clone was observed at least ten times. This CDR3 is also generated by other DNA sequences in the sample. J is TRBJ2-2 and V is TRBV9; D gene unclear. Germline CDR1 and CDR2: SGDLS and YYNGEE. V lost 0 bases and J lost 3, with 6 bases in between. The CDR3 contains 14 residues. DNA for the CDR3: TGTGCCAGCAGCGTAGTCGGAGACACCGGGGAGCTGTTTTTT. Its translation is CASSVVGDTGELFF.

In this sample, this clone turned up a few times. The CDR3 nucleotides are TGTGCCAGCAGTGAGGCGGGAGACGAAGCTTTCTTT. It specifies CASSEAGDEAFF. V and J are TRBV6-1 and TRBJ1-1; no clear D gene. With 3 bases removed from V and 8 bases from J, the gap between germline ends came to 10 bases. Germline assignment: CDR1 MNHNS and CDR2 SASEGT. The CDR3 totals 12 residues.

The genes are TRBV12-5 and TRBJ2-5; TRBD2 is a possible D gene (6 bases). V was shortened by 0 bases and J by 4 bases, with 6 bases between the two germline ends. The germline V gene has CDR1 LGHNT and CDR2 FRNRAP. The CDR3 sequence is 13 residues long. CDR3 region: CASGLVGGETQYF. CDR3 nucleotide sequence: TGTGCTAGTGGTTTGGTGGGAGGAGAGACCCAGTACTTC.

Concerning this clone itself: A far larger clone lies a single base away; this is likely a read error. The rearrangement links TRBV30 to TRBJ2-5; D might be TRBD1 (5 bases). The germline CDR1 and CDR2 sequences are GTSNPN and SVGIG (reference sequence). Trimming left V 0 bases short and J 1 base short, with 12 bases between. The CDR3 is made up of 15 amino acids. The CDR3 DNA is TGTGCCTGGAGTGTACTCGGACACTGCCAAGAGACCCAGTACTTC. Translation: CAWSVLGHCQETQYF.

To note about this clone: It may be a read error: a sequence one base away is much more abundant. The genes are TRBV7-3 and TRBJ2-2; TRBD1 matches at 8 bases. The germline V gene encodes CDR1 SGHTA and CDR2 FQGTGA. Unmatched junction bases numbered 12, after V lost 8 bases and J lost 7 bases. This CDR3 has 15 amino acids. The CDR3 coding sequence is TGTGCCAGCGGCTCTAAGACAGGGGAAAGCGGGGAGCTGTTTTTT. It encodes CASGSKTGESGELFF.

The chain couples TRBV5-4 to TRBJ2-1, with 7 bases identical to TRBD1. This CDR3 comprises 14 residues. J lost 3 bases, V lost 3 bases, and 3 bases had no gene match. Looked up from germline, CDR1 is SGHNT and CDR2 is YYREEE (reference sequence). CDR3 nucleotides: TGTGCCAGCAGCTCCAACAGGGGCTACAATGAGCAGTTCTTC. It codes for CASSSNRGYNEQFF.

This clone was detected once. The chain uses TRBV4-3 and TRBJ2-7, with 8 positions matching TRBD2. The CDR3 spans 14 residues. The junction had 2 bases not matched to a gene; V was cut back by 1 base and J by 3 bases. Germline CDR1 reads LGHNA; CDR2 reads YSLEER. CDR3 sequence: CASSQGAGDYEQYF. The CDR3 bases are TGCGCCAGCAGCCAAGGAGCGGGGGACTACGAGCAGTACTTC.

This chain uses TRBV7-2 with TRBJ2-5; 10 bases align to TRBD2. Germline V gives CDR1 SGHTA, CDR2 FQGNSA. Losses at the gene ends were 5 bases for V and 5 bases for J; bases not matched to a gene: 14. The CDR3 runs 17 residues. The CDR3 region is CASSPGRASGRWETQYF. The CDR3 nucleotides read TGTGCCAGCAGCCCCGGGAGGGCTAGCGGGAGATGGGAGACCCAGTACTTC.

The chain employs TRBV15 and TRBJ2-7; D not certain. The germline gives CDR1 LNHNV, CDR2 YYDKDF (reference sequence). Trimming removed 2 bases at V and 7 bases at J, with 9 bases between. The CDR3 length is 12 residues. The CDR3 sequence: CATSRPNVEQYF. The CDR3 nucleotides are TGTGCCACCAGCAGACCGAACGTGGAGCAGTACTTC.

J is TRBJ2-7 and V is TRBV7-9, with 8 positions matching TRBD1. CDR3 size: 14 residues. Per germline, CDR1 SEHNR and CDR2 FQNEAQ (reference sequence). The V and J ends lost 5 bases and 0 bases, in that order; junction bases with no gene match: 3. The CDR3 loop is CASSRGTGSYEQYF. In DNA, the CDR3 is TGTGCCAGCAGCCGGGGGACAGGCTCCTACGAGCAGTACTTC.

The CDR3 DNA sequence: TGTGCCAGCACGACTTTGGTACCGGTCGTGCAGTACTTC. Amino acid sequence: CASTTLVPVVQYF. The chain couples TRBV7-8 to TRBJ2-7; no reliable D call. The CDR3 consists of 13 residues. CDR1 SGHVS and CDR2 FQNEAQ come from the germline V gene. V was pared by 7 bases and J by 9 bases, with 19 bases between.

The rearrangement uses TRBV19 and TRBJ2-7; D is unresolved. This CDR3 has 14 amino acids. Germline CDR1 reads LNHDA; CDR2 reads SQIVND (reference sequence). V was clipped by 5 bases and J by 1 base, with 12 bases between them. DNA for the CDR3: TGTGCCAGTAGTTGGAAATTGGAATCCTACGAGCAGTACTTC. Residues: CASSWKLESYEQYF.

The chain combines TRBV2 with TRBJ2-1, with D perhaps TRBD2 (5 bases). The CDR3 runs to 12 residues. Germline CDR1 SNHLY, CDR2 FYNNEI. Trimming removed 6 bases from V and 3 bases from J, with 6 bases in between. The CDR3, as DNA: TGTGCCAGCAGGGAGGACTACAATGAGCAGTTCTTC. The encoded protein is CASREDYNEQFF. The whole variable domain, filled in from reference TRBV2 and TRBJ2-1, reads EPEVTQTPSHQVTQMGQEVILRCVPISNHLYFYWYRQILGQKVEFLVSFYNNEISEKSEIFDDQFSVERPDGSNFTLKIRSTKLEDSAMYFCASREDYNEQFFGPGTRLTVL.

The rearrangement links TRBV10-1 to TRBJ2-7, with 7 bases lining up with TRBD1. Germline CDR1 and CDR2: WNHNN and SYGVQD (reference sequence). This CDR3 comprises 14 residues. Unmatched junction bases numbered 8, after V lost 5 bases and J lost 4 bases. The CDR3 coding sequence is TGCGCCAGCAGTCCCGGGACAGAGTTTTACGAGCAGTACTTC. Translated, it gives CASSPGTEFYEQYF.

V is TRBV7-3 and J is TRBJ2-1; 9 bases match TRBD1. This CDR3 spans 14 amino acids. J lost 11 bases, V lost 6 bases, and 11 bases had no gene match. The V gene's germline CDR1 is SGHTA and CDR2 FQGTGA. The CDR3 reads CASRPDRGTRQQFF. The CDR3 DNA sequence: TGTGCCAGCAGACCAGACAGGGGGACTCGTCAGCAGTTCTTC.

The chain joins TRBV11-2 to TRBJ2-3; 7 bases fit TRBD2. After removal of 4 bases from V and 5 bases from J, the junction contained 9 bases not matched to a gene. CDR3 length: 15 residues. In germline, CDR1 is SGHAT, CDR2 FQNNGV. The CDR3 loop is CASSSRGVELDTQYF. CDR3 bases: TGTGCCAGCAGCTCCCGGGGGGTAGAGCTAGATACGCAGTATTTT.

The V and J genes are TRBV11-2 and TRBJ2-1; 10 bases fit TRBD2. Germline CDR1 and CDR2: SGHAT and FQNNGV. Germline trimming cut 5 bases from V and 0 bases from J; bases unmatched to any gene: 4. The CDR3 extends over 16 amino acids. CDR3 in amino acids: CASSQGLASSYNEQFF. DNA of the CDR3: TGTGCCAGCAGCCAGGGACTAGCGAGCTCCTACAATGAGCAGTTCTTC.

This sequence joins TRBV28 and TRBJ1-2; 8 nucleotides line up with TRBD1. The V segment lost 3 bases and the J segment 3 bases; nucleotides outside the gene matches: 21. Per germline, CDR1 MDHEN and CDR2 SYDVKM. The CDR3 has 20 residues. Here the CDR3 reads CASSLTPRTGLMAVDYGYTF. In DNA, the CDR3 is TGTGCCAGCAGTTTGACTCCGCGGACAGGGTTAATGGCCGTCGACTATGGCTACACCTTC.

The chain combines TRBV5-4 with TRBJ1-1, with 9 bases fitting TRBD1. Germline CDR1 SGHNT, CDR2 YYREEE (reference sequence). This CDR3 is built from 18 residues. The trim removed 0 bases at V and 1 base at J, leaving 10 bases unmatched. For the CDR3, the DNA is TGTGCCAGCAGCTTGGACAGGGGGCTCACCTTTGGGAACACTGAAGCTTTCTTT. Its translation: CASSLDRGLTFGNTEAFF.

The gene calls are TRBV4-3 and TRBJ2-7; possible D gene TRBD1, 6 bases. The germline V gene encodes CDR1 LGHNA and CDR2 YSLEER. CDR3 length equals 15 residues. Trimming removed 3 bases from V and 5 bases from J, with 17 bases in between. CDR3 residues: CASSQSSTGLNEQYF. The CDR3 DNA is TGCGCCAGCAGCCAGTCAAGCACAGGGCTCAACGAGCAGTACTTC.

This clone was recorded many times. The chain employs TRBV7-9 and TRBJ2-3; perhaps TRBD1 as D (7 bases). Germline loops: CDR1 SEHNR, CDR2 FQNEAQ (reference sequence). Trimming removed 10 bases at V and 6 bases at J, with 20 bases between. The length of the CDR3 is 14 residues. The CDR3 spells CAIHDGGGKDTQYF. CDR3 coding DNA: TGTGCCATCCACGACGGAGGGGGCAAGGATACGCAGTATTTT.

In its sample, this clone was seen a few times. The chain recombines TRBV2 with TRBJ1-5; the D gene is possibly TRBD1 (6 bases). Germline CDR1 is SNHLY and CDR2 is FYNNEI. V was pared by 4 bases and J by 1 base, with 11 bases between. The CDR3 covers 15 residues. The CDR3 here is CASSVWGASNQPQHF. CDR3 DNA sequence: TGTGCCAGCAGTGTTTGGGGGGCGAGCAATCAGCCCCAGCATTTT.

Worth noting for this clone: A far more abundant clone sits one base away, making this likely a read error. The same CDR3 also results from other DNA sequences found in this sample. The chain links TRBV28 to TRBJ2-7, with TRBD1 matching 9 bases. The CDR3 length is 16 residues. CDR1 is MDHEN and CDR2 is SYDVKM in the germline V gene. CDR3 DNA sequence: TGCGCCAGCAGTTTATCGTGGACAGGGGTATTTCGCGAGCAGTACTTC. It translates to CASSLSWTGVFREQYF.

Points on this clone: This likely stems from a read error, as it lies one base from a far larger clone. The chain joins TRBV10-2 to TRBJ2-5; no definite D call. This CDR3 contains 14 residues. Germline lookup yields CDR1 WSHSY and CDR2 SAAADI. The CDR3 reads CASGDNRRDGTQYF. The CDR3 DNA follows: TGCGCCAGCGGTGACAACCGGCGAGATGGGACCCAGTACTTC.

The V call is TRBV27, the J call TRBJ2-3, with 9 bases that match TRBD2. CDR3 length: 18 amino acids. V shed 7 bases, J shed 3 bases, and the junction held 17 bases outside the gene matches. Germline V lookup: CDR1 MNHEY, CDR2 SMNVEV (reference sequence). CDR3 nucleotides: TGTGCCAGCAAATCTCTCTGCAGCCGAAGCGGGGGGACAGATACGCAGTATTTT. This codes for CASKSLCSRSGGTDTQYF.

V usage is TRBV28 and J usage is TRBJ1-1; D unclear. Deletions cut 7 bases from V and 5 bases from J, with 8 bases between. The CDR3 totals 11 residues. Germline-derived CDR1 and CDR2 are MDHEN and SYDVKM. The CDR3 nucleotides read TGTGCCAGCACCACTTTGACTGAAGCTTTCTTT. It codes for CASTTLTEAFF.

Notes on this clone: One junction end does not reproduce the germline sequence, and a read error may be involved. The J gene is TRBJ1-2, the V gene TRBV7-7, with TRBD1 matching 7 bases. In germline, CDR1 is SSHAT, CDR2 FNYEAQ (reference sequence). The CDR3 spans 16 residues. The CDR3 nucleotides are TGTGCTAGCAGACCTCTTGGGACAGCTTCTAACTATGGCTACACCTTC. This encodes CASRPLGTASNYGYTF.

CDR3 loop: CASSYGLADTQYF. CDR3 DNA sequence: TGTGCCAGCAGTTATGGACTAGCAGATACGCAGTATTTT. The V call is TRBV6-6, the J call TRBJ2-3; 7 positions agree with TRBD2. J lost 4 bases, V lost 3 bases, and 1 base had no gene match. Germline lookup yields CDR1 MNHNY and CDR2 SVGAGI (reference sequence). The CDR3 spans 13 residues.